The 2 T cell receptor beta chains presented below share a single source sample, sequenced in a study of Graves' ophthalmopathy and Graves' hyperthyroidism. From RNA, the CDR3 regions of TCR beta chains were amplified and sequenced. HTBI primers primed a first-round RT-PCR, and a second-round multiplex PCR followed. TCRdb re-called the multiplex PCR reads through MiXCR, storing one row per CDR3 protein. This sample yields a few hundred thousand distinct CDR3 sequences, of which roughly a sixth are seen a single time; around 12% belongs to the top ten. Source material: peripheral blood. These TCRs come from an adult man with Graves' ophthalmopathy.

The chain links TRBV19 to TRBJ1-5; maybe TRBD1 (6 bases). CDR3 length: 15 residues. Germline CDR1 reads LNHDA; CDR2 reads SQIVND (reference sequence). V was cut by 4 bases and J by 3 bases, with 13 bases left in between. CDR3 sequence reads: CASSKWTDSNQPQHF. The CDR3 DNA follows: TGTGCCAGTAGTAAGTGGACAGACTCCAATCAGCCCCAGCATTTT.

This clonotype has ten or more counts. The chain carries TRBV10-3 and TRBJ2-7; D is unresolved. From germline, CDR1 is ENHRY and CDR2 SYGVKD. The germline V and J ends were trimmed by 8 bases and 4 bases, with 9 bases remaining between them. The CDR3 covers 11 residues. The CDR3 sequence is CAIGEKYEQYF. In DNA form, the CDR3 reads TGTGCCATCGGGGAAAAGTACGAGCAGTACTTC.